These 31 T cell receptor beta chains were sequenced from one sample in a study of T cells in localized non-small cell lung cancer. The assay was immunoSEQ multiplex PCR, and TCRdb's table has in-frame clones only and misses some. The sample has roughly 38,000 clones; roughly 89% are singletons. The specimen was peripheral blood mononuclear cells, collected before any cancer treatment. The receptors derive from a male donor older than 55 with stage II lung adenocarcinoma.

V and J are TRBV2 and TRBJ2-3; possibly TRBD1 for D (5 bases). This CDR3 spans 15 amino acids. Germline V lookup: CDR1 SNHLY, CDR2 FYNNEI. V lost 4 bases, J lost 2 bases, and 13 bases lay in between. In DNA, the CDR3 is TGTGCCAGCAGTGGGGGCCCCTTTTCCACAGATACGCAGTATTTT. Translating it yields CASSGGPFSTDTQYF.

The rearrangement joins TRBV19 to TRBJ1-2, with D unclear. The CDR3 contains 13 residues. Trimming pared 6 bases from V and 2 bases from J, leaving 10 bases between. Per germline, CDR1 LNHDA and CDR2 SQIVND (reference sequence). CDR3 in DNA: TGTGCCAGTAGGGTAGGGCAGAACTATGGCTACACCTTC. This gives the protein CASRVGQNYGYTF.

The chain links TRBV11-3 to TRBJ2-3, with D maybe TRBD1 (5 bases). V lost 0 bases to trimming and J lost 13 bases, with 14 bases between them. Germline V gene data show CDR1 as SGHNT and CDR2 as YENEEA. This CDR3 is 13 amino acids long. The CDR3 nucleotides are TGTGCCAGCAGCTTAGATCGGCTAGGGGATGAGTATTTT. Protein: CASSLDRLGDEYF.

This chain joins TRBV7-8 and TRBJ2-3; 9 bases line up with TRBD2. V lost 6 bases and J lost 0; bases outside the gene matches: 10. Germline CDR1 is SGHVS and CDR2 is FQNEAQ. CDR3 size: 17 residues. The CDR3 nucleotides are TGTGCCAGCAGTGTCAGATGGCGGGAGGGTAGCACAGATACGCAGTATTTT. Translating gives CASSVRWREGSTDTQYF. Full variable domain (outside the CDR3, taken from reference TRBV7-8 and TRBJ2-3): GAGVSQSPRYKVAKRGQDVALRCDPISGHVSLFWYQQALGQGPEFLTYFQNEAQLDKSGLPSDRFFAERPEGSVSTLKIQRTQQEDSAVYLCASSVRWREGSTDTQYFGPGTRLTVL.

The chain is built from TRBV4-3 and TRBJ2-7; perhaps TRBD1 as D (6 bases). This CDR3 has 14 residues. Germline CDR1 reads LGHNA; CDR2 reads YSLEER. The ends were cut back, 2 bases at V and 0 bases at J, with 8 bases in the middle. The CDR3 nucleotides are TGCGCCAGCAGCCAATCGGACAGCTCCTACGAGCAGTACTTC. Its protein is CASSQSDSSYEQYF.

The chain combines TRBV18 with TRBJ2-7, with TRBD2 as a possible D gene (6 bases). Trimming removed 2 bases from V and 4 bases from J, with 18 bases in between. The germline gives CDR1 KGHSH, CDR2 LQKENI. The CDR3 sequence is 16 residues long. For the CDR3, the DNA is TGTGCCAGCTCACCAATGCGGGGCGGAATTAGGTACGAGCAGTACTTC. It encodes CASSPMRGGIRYEQYF.

The chain uses TRBV4-3 and TRBJ1-4; D possibly corresponds to TRBD1 (6 bases). The germline V gene has CDR1 LGHNA and CDR2 YSLEER. CDR3 length equals 13 residues. The ends were cut back, 5 bases at V and 10 bases at J, with 14 bases in the middle. The DNA for the CDR3 is TGCGCCAGCAGCGCCCACAGGGATGGAAAACTGTTTTTT. This translates into CASSAHRDGKLFF.

This chain connects TRBV6-5 to TRBJ2-1; perhaps D is TRBD1 or TRBD2 (6 bases each). Germline CDR1 is MNHEY and CDR2 is SVGAGI. Trimming cost V 6 bases and J 7 bases, with 16 bases left between them. CDR3 length: 14 residues. In nucleotides, the CDR3 is TGTGCCAGCAGCCCCACCTGGGGGGCTAATGAGCAGTTCTTC. Translating it yields CASSPTWGANEQFF.

The chain couples TRBV5-1 to TRBJ1-1; D not certain. The germline CDR1 and CDR2 sequences are SGHRS and YFSETQ. Trimming shortened V by 0 bases and J by 0 bases, and 15 bases separated the two germline ends. This CDR3 spans 17 amino acids. The DNA for the CDR3 is TGCGCCAGCAGCTTGGGGGAGGGATGGAGGTTGAACACTGAAGCTTTCTTT. Translation gives CASSLGEGWRLNTEAFF.

The V and J genes are TRBV5-1 and TRBJ2-3; TRBD2 matches 7 bases. The germline gives CDR1 SGHRS, CDR2 YFSETQ. Trimming at V came to 0 bases and at J to 2 bases, leaving 3 bases not matched to a gene. The CDR3 extends over 15 amino acids. CDR3 DNA: TGCGCCAGCAGCTTGGGAAGCGGGGTCACAGATACGCAGTATTTT. Translating gives CASSLGSGVTDTQYF.

The rearrangement joins TRBV19 to TRBJ1-2, with 9 nucleotides matching TRBD1. This CDR3 spans 15 amino acids. Per the germline V gene, CDR1 is LNHDA and CDR2 is SQIVND (reference sequence). Trimming took 3 bases from V and 6 from J; bases not matched to a gene: 8. The CDR3 sequence: CASSIIRDREDGYTF. DNA of the CDR3: TGTGCCAGTAGTATCATCAGGGACAGGGAAGATGGCTACACCTTC.

The gene calls are TRBV27 and TRBJ2-2; D assignment may be TRBD1 or TRBD2 (5 bases each). V lost 2 bases to trimming and J lost 4 bases, with 11 bases between them. Germline V CDR1 and CDR2: MNHEY, SMNVEV (reference sequence). This CDR3 contains 15 residues. The CDR3 protein is CASSLMGRATGELFF. The CDR3 DNA reads TGTGCCAGCAGTTTAATGGGGCGGGCCACCGGGGAGCTGTTTTTT.

The chain employs TRBV2 and TRBJ2-1; TRBD2 matches 14 bases. This CDR3 has 15 amino acids. Germline CDR1 and CDR2: SNHLY and FYNNEI. J lost 9 bases, V lost 7 bases, and 8 bases had no gene match. The CDR3 DNA sequence: TGTGCCAGCACGGGGGGACTAGCGGGAGAGGGTGAGCAGTTCTTC. This translates into CASTGGLAGEGEQFF.

CDR3 loop: CASKVGAVRDYNEQFF. For the CDR3, the DNA is TGTGCCAGTAAAGTTGGGGCAGTGAGAGACTACAATGAGCAGTTCTTC. V and J are TRBV19 and TRBJ2-1; possible D gene TRBD1, 5 bases. Germline V gene lookup returns CDR1 LNHDA and CDR2 SQIVND (reference sequence). This CDR3 contains 16 residues. Trimming removed 7 bases from V and 3 bases from J, with 19 bases in between.

V gene TRBV11-2 combines with J gene TRBJ2-5; TRBD2 agrees at 9 bases. The ends lost 5 bases at V and 4 bases at J; junction bases unmatched: 8. The length of the CDR3 is 15 residues. The V gene's germline CDR1 is SGHAT and CDR2 FQNNGV. The CDR3 spells CASSPGAAGGETQYF. The DNA for the CDR3 is TGTGCCAGCAGCCCCGGAGCAGCGGGAGGAGAGACCCAGTACTTC.

The J gene is TRBJ2-7, the V gene TRBV2; the D is unclear. Deletions cut 6 bases from V and 3 bases from J, with 15 bases between. There are 14 residues in the CDR3. Germline CDR1 reads SNHLY; CDR2 reads FYNNEI. In DNA form, the CDR3 reads TGTGCCAGCAGGTCCAGGCTCATAGTCTACGAGCAGTACTTC. It specifies CASRSRLIVYEQYF.

This rearrangement joins TRBV4-1 to TRBJ1-4; D is undetermined. V shed 4 bases and J shed 4 bases, with 19 bases lying between them. The CDR3 extends over 17 amino acids. Germline V lookup: CDR1 MGHRA, CDR2 YSYEKL. The chain's CDR3 is CASSPRGTALGNEKLFF. For the CDR3, the DNA is TGCGCCAGCAGCCCCCGGGGTACGGCGTTGGGTAATGAAAAACTGTTTTTT.

This clone appeared a few times. This sequence joins TRBV2 and TRBJ2-2, with TRBD1 as a possible D gene (6 bases). Germline V CDR1 and CDR2: SNHLY, FYNNEI. V shed 5 bases and J shed 8 bases, with 18 bases lying between them. The CDR3 consists of 15 residues. CDR3 sequence reads: CASSLRQEGWGELFF. The DNA for the CDR3 is TGTGCCAGCAGTCTCCGACAGGAAGGTTGGGGGGAGCTGTTTTTT.

The chain couples TRBV4-1 to TRBJ2-3; no firm D call. This CDR3 has 15 amino acids. V was shortened by 1 base and J by 1 base, with 9 bases between the two germline ends. Germline V gene data show CDR1 as MGHRA and CDR2 as YSYEKL. The chain's CDR3 is CASSQGPSRTDTQYF. CDR3 in DNA: TGCGCCAGCAGCCAAGGCCCCTCTCGCACAGATACGCAGTATTTT.

The rearrangement joins TRBV18 to TRBJ1-5; D gene uncertain. CDR1 and CDR2 (germline): KGHSH, LQKENI. The CDR3 has 17 amino acids. Trimming removed 3 bases from V and 3 bases from J, with 18 bases in between. CDR3 region: CASSPPSATRDNQPQHF. The CDR3 DNA reads as TGTGCCAGCTCACCCCCCTCCGCGACAAGGGACAATCAGCCCCAGCATTTT.

V is TRBV20-1 and J is TRBJ2-7; perhaps TRBD2 as D (6 bases). V gave up 7 bases and J gave up 4 bases, with 11 bases separating them. Per the germline V gene, CDR1 is DFQATT and CDR2 is SNEGSKA (reference sequence). The CDR3 totals 11 residues. This CDR3 reads CSGGGNYEQYF. The CDR3 bases are TGCAGTGGCGGCGGGAATTACGAGCAGTACTTC.

This clone was detected a few times. CDR3 sequence: CASSFGPENNQPQHF. CDR3 sequence (DNA): TGTGCCAGCAGCTTTGGACCGGAGAACAATCAGCCCCAGCATTTT. The rearrangement links TRBV5-5 to TRBJ1-5; D not resolved. V lost 2 bases and J lost 3, with 12 bases in between. Germline CDR1 SGHKS, CDR2 YYEKEE (reference sequence). The CDR3 length is 15 residues.

For the CDR3, the DNA is TGTGCCAGCAGCTTGGAAGCCCCTATGCCGGGGAGCGAGCAGTACTTC. Translated, it gives CASSLEAPMPGSEQYF. This chain connects TRBV5-4 to TRBJ2-7, with a weak D call TRBD2 (5 bases). Trimming cost V 0 bases and J 6 bases, with 19 bases left between them. The CDR3 has 16 residues. Germline values: CDR1 SGHNT, CDR2 YYREEE (reference sequence).

This chain uses TRBV9 with TRBJ2-2, with TRBD1 matching over 7 bases. This CDR3 is built from 15 residues. Trimming removed 4 bases from V and 4 bases from J; junction bases left unmatched: 7. Germline-derived CDR1 and CDR2 are SGDLS and YYNGEE. CDR3 nucleotides: TGTGCCAGCAGCATCCGACAGGGAACCACCGGGGAGCTGTTTTTT. This sequence encodes CASSIRQGTTGELFF.

The chain employs TRBV28 and TRBJ1-5; weak D call: TRBD1 (6 bases). The CDR3 loop spans 15 amino acids. CDR1 and CDR2 (germline): MDHEN, SYDVKM. The ends were cut back, 3 bases at V and 6 bases at J, with 15 bases in the middle. The CDR3 here is CASSLVAQGGQPQHF. Written as DNA, the CDR3 is TGTGCCAGCAGTTTGGTCGCACAGGGCGGTCAGCCCCAGCATTTT.

This clone has just one count. The V gene is TRBV28, the J gene TRBJ1-2; D is uncertain. Germline V gives CDR1 MDHEN, CDR2 SYDVKM. The CDR3 contains 12 residues. V was clipped by 2 bases and J by 5 bases, with 6 bases between them. DNA for the CDR3: TGTGCCAGCAGTTTAGGGAGGTATGGCTACACCTTC. This sequence encodes CASSLGRYGYTF.

This chain uses TRBV19 with TRBJ2-6, with D perhaps matching TRBD1 or TRBD2 (5 bases each). The CDR3 spans 15 residues. V dropped 10 bases and J dropped 1 base, with 14 bases sitting between them. From germline, CDR1 is LNHDA and CDR2 SQIVND (reference sequence). In nucleotides, the CDR3 is TGTGCCACGGGACCAGGGAATTCTGGGGCCAACGTCCTGACTTTC. This sequence encodes CATGPGNSGANVLTF.

The chain uses TRBV5-1 and TRBJ2-5, with 10 bases lining up with TRBD2. The J segment lost 5 bases and the V segment lost 4 bases, leaving 8 bases of the junction unmatched. The CDR3 contains 15 residues. Germline values: CDR1 SGHRS, CDR2 YFSETQ. The CDR3 nucleotides are TGCGCCAGCAGCGACAGCGGGAGGGCCGCGGAGACCCAGTACTTC. This sequence encodes CASSDSGRAAETQYF.

This chain links TRBV28 with TRBJ1-4; D is unclear. CDR3 size: 12 residues. The V and J ends lost 6 bases and 0 bases respectively, with 2 bases between them. Germline V gene sequence: CDR1 MDHEN, CDR2 SYDVKM. Written as DNA, the CDR3 is TGTGCCAGCAGATCAACTAATGAAAAACTGTTTTTT. As protein: CASRSTNEKLFF. The whole variable domain, remainder taken from reference TRBV28 and TRBJ1-4, is DVKVTQSSRYLVKRTGEKVFLECVQDMDHENMFWYRQDPGLGLRLIYFSYDVKMKEKGDIPEGYSVSREKKERFSLILESASTNQTSMYLCASRSTNEKLFFGSGTQLSVL.

The chain links TRBV6-4 to TRBJ2-7; TRBD1 aligns across 7 bases. This CDR3 has 17 amino acids. The germline V gene has CDR1 MRHNA and CDR2 SNTAGT. The trim removed 10 bases at V and 2 bases at J, leaving 20 bases unmatched. The DNA of the CDR3 is TGTGCCATTCTCCAGGGACAGCAACCCTCCACGACCTACGAGCAGTACTTC. Its translation is CAILQGQQPSTTYEQYF.

The chain employs TRBV5-6 and TRBJ1-3, with D hard to call. V lost 1 base to trimming and J lost 4 bases, with 18 bases between them. CDR3 length: 17 amino acids. CDR1 is SGHDT and CDR2 is YYEEEE in the germline V gene. In DNA, the CDR3 is TGTGCCAGCAGCTTGCAGCGGTCAAGGGTCTCCGGAAACACCATATATTTT. As protein: CASSLQRSRVSGNTIYF.